The 23 T cell receptor beta chains below were found in one sample sequenced in a study of post-analysis software for immune sequencing data. Findings of the study overall: Elevated frequency relative to controls characterized four or five TRBV segments in patients, TRBV5-6, TRBV5-1 and TRBV20-1 among them.

What these receptors recognize is not known. Unique molecular identifiers were present in the TCR beta cDNA libraries. Each CDR3 protein gets one entry after TCRdb re-called the PCR reads with MiXCR. The sample has about 820,000 distinct CDR3 sequences; about 50% are singletons. Sequencing was carried out using blood. The receptors stem from a girl between 10 and 17 years old with multiple sclerosis.

The table lists this clonotype with many counts. The chain carries TRBV20-1 and TRBJ1-2; TRBD1 agrees at 8 bases. Germline loops: CDR1 DFQATT, CDR2 SNEGSKA (reference sequence). The CDR3 length is 11 residues. V dropped 6 bases and J dropped 5; count of bases not matched to a gene: 2. CDR3 loop: CSARTGYGYTF. The CDR3 DNA reads TGCAGTGCGCGGACAGGGTATGGCTACACCTTC.

The V and J genes are TRBV20-1 and TRBJ2-5, with 9 bases identical to TRBD2. This CDR3 has 15 amino acids. V lost 3 bases to trimming and J lost 5 bases; unmatched junction nucleotides: 10. CDR1 is DFQATT, CDR2 SNEGSKA, per germline (reference sequence). DNA for the CDR3: TGCAGTGCTAGTATTAGCGGGGGAAGGGGCGAGACCCAGTACTTC. It yields the protein CSASISGGRGETQYF.

This clonotype was seen only a few times. This rearrangement joins TRBV6-5 to TRBJ2-1, with 12 bases matching TRBD2. V dropped 6 bases and J dropped 8; count of bases not matched to a gene: 8. This CDR3 has 15 residues. Germline V gene data show CDR1 as MNHEY and CDR2 as SVGAGI. The CDR3 loop is CASRPTSGGQHEQFF. The CDR3 bases are TGTGCCAGCAGGCCGACTAGCGGGGGTCAACATGAGCAGTTCTTC.

The J gene is TRBJ2-7, the V gene TRBV14; 7 nucleotides match TRBD1. Unmatched junction bases numbered 8, after V lost 4 bases and J lost 2 bases. The germline gives CDR1 SGHDN, CDR2 FVKESK. The CDR3 loop spans 15 amino acids. The CDR3 loop reads CASSLTYRGTYEQYF. The CDR3 nucleotides read TGTGCCAGCAGCCTTACCTACAGGGGTACCTACGAGCAGTACTTC.

This rearrangement joins TRBV5-1 to TRBJ2-5; 7 bases fit TRBD1. This CDR3 spans 15 amino acids. The trim removed 4 bases at V and 2 bases at J, leaving 8 bases unmatched. Germline-derived CDR1 and CDR2 are SGHRS and YFSETQ. The CDR3, as DNA: TGCGCCAGCAGCGTATCCAGGACAGGTCAAGAGACCCAGTACTTC. As protein: CASSVSRTGQETQYF.

This chain links TRBV7-2 with TRBJ2-5, with D unresolved. CDR1 is SGHTA, CDR2 FQGNSA, per germline. This CDR3 is 15 amino acids long. The V end was cut by 2 bases, the J end by 6 bases, with 16 bases between. The chain's CDR3 is CASSLLVGPLKTQYF. In DNA, the CDR3 is TGTGCCAGCAGCTTACTGGTTGGGCCGCTCAAGACCCAGTACTTC.

V and J are TRBV18 and TRBJ1-5, with D maybe TRBD1 (6 bases). V dropped 6 bases and J dropped 3 bases, with 15 bases sitting between them. This CDR3 region has 15 residues. Germline values: CDR1 KGHSH, CDR2 LQKENI. Here the CDR3 reads CASSLTAGANQPQHF. Here the CDR3 DNA reads TGTGCCAGCTCGCTGACGGCGGGGGCCAATCAGCCCCAGCATTTT.

A few counts support this clonotype. The genes are TRBV10-1 and TRBJ2-7, with D possibly matching TRBD1 (6 bases). Per germline, CDR1 WNHNN and CDR2 SYGVQD (reference sequence). CDR3 size: 15 residues. V lost 5 bases to trimming and J lost 3 bases, with 17 bases between them. This CDR3 reads CASSKTGELIYEQYF. The CDR3 region has the DNA TGCGCCAGCAGTAAGACAGGAGAACTAATCTACGAGCAGTACTTC.

This clonotype has only a few counts. The rearrangement links TRBV5-1 to TRBJ2-1, with D perhaps matching TRBD1 or TRBD2 (5 bases each). This CDR3 region has 15 residues. Germline V gene lookup returns CDR1 SGHRS and CDR2 YFSETQ. Trimming left V 0 bases short and J 4 bases short, with 11 bases between. The CDR3 DNA reads TGCGCCAGCAGCTTGGCCGGGGCCGATTACAATGAGCAGTTCTTC. Protein product: CASSLAGADYNEQFF.

The J gene is TRBJ1-1, the V gene TRBV29-1, with 9 bases fitting TRBD1. The V gene end was trimmed by 6 bases and the J gene end by 0 bases; junction bases not matched to a gene: 5. From germline, CDR1 is SQVTM and CDR2 ANQGSEA. The CDR3 length is 14 residues. Here the CDR3 reads CSVNRDRVNTEAFF. The CDR3 DNA is TGCAGCGTGAACCGGGACAGGGTGAACACTGAAGCTTTCTTT. The full variable domain, its missing parts supplied by reference TRBV29-1 and TRBJ1-1, is SAVISQKPSRDICQRGTSLTIQCQVDSQVTMMFWYRQQPGQSLTLIATANQGSEATYESGFVIDKFPISRPNLTFSTLTVSNMSPEDSSIYLCSVNRDRVNTEAFFGQGTRLTVV.

This chain links TRBV20-1 with TRBJ2-4; D is unresolved. The J call is doubtful: the DNA matches TRBJ2-7 better. Germline V gene data show CDR1 as DFQATT and CDR2 as SNEGSKA (reference sequence). CDR3 length equals 12 residues. The CDR3 sequence: CSARSWSYEQYF. The CDR3 DNA sequence: TGCAGTGCTAGGTCTTGGTCTTACGAGCAGTACTTC.

The chain joins TRBV9 to TRBJ2-4; D unresolved. The end of the DNA aligns better with TRBJ2-5, so the J call may be wrong. The germline V gene has CDR1 SGDLS and CDR2 YYNGEE. This CDR3 region has 16 residues. CDR3 protein: CASSPPLGRSSETQYF. Here the CDR3 DNA reads TGTGCCAGCAGCCCGCCTCTTGGAAGGAGTTCGGAGACCCAGTACTTC.

The chain is built from TRBV10-3 and TRBJ2-1; 7 nucleotides line up with TRBD2. This CDR3 has 14 amino acids. CDR1 ENHRY and CDR2 SYGVKD come from the germline V gene. The trim removed 4 bases at V and 3 bases at J, leaving 3 bases unmatched. This CDR3 is CAISVAGDYNEQFF. CDR3 DNA sequence: TGTGCCATCAGTGTTGCGGGAGACTACAATGAGCAGTTCTTC.

The genes are TRBV29-1 and TRBJ2-3; a possible D gene is TRBD1 (5 bases). The V gene lost 4 bases and the J gene lost 2 bases, with 7 bases spanning the gap. Germline V gene lookup returns CDR1 SQVTM and CDR2 ANQGSEA. CDR3 length: 12 amino acids. The CDR3 DNA sequence: TGCAGCGTTGTGGACACCACAGATACGCAGTATTTT. Encoded protein: CSVVDTTDTQYF.

The table lists this clonotype with a few counts. At one end the junction does not follow the germline gene, possibly because of a read error. This chain joins TRBV7-9 and TRBJ2-7, with a tentative D call TRBD2 (6 bases). This CDR3 contains 15 residues. Looked up from germline, CDR1 is SEHNR and CDR2 is FQNEAQ (reference sequence). CDR3 sequence (DNA): TGTGCCGGCAGCTCCTCGGCTAGCGCCGGGGCCGAGCAGTACTTC. It codes for CAGSSSASAGAEQYF.

Many counts were recorded for this clonotype. The V and J genes are TRBV29-1 and TRBJ2-7; D may be TRBD2 (5 bases). V was trimmed by 4 bases and J by 3 bases, leaving 7 bases between them. This CDR3 comprises 11 residues. The germline V gene encodes CDR1 SQVTM and CDR2 ANQGSEA. The CDR3: CSVGEGYEQYF. The CDR3, as DNA: TGCAGCGTTGGAGAGGGCTACGAGCAGTACTTC.

The rearrangement uses TRBV7-9 and TRBJ1-6; 8 bases are a match to TRBD1. The ends lost 6 bases at V and 8 bases at J; junction bases unmatched: 9. The CDR3 contains 15 residues. Germline CDR1 is SEHNR and CDR2 is FQNEAQ (reference sequence). CDR3 nucleotide sequence: TGTGCCAGCAGGTCTCAGGGGGCGAATGATTCACCCCTCCACTTT. Amino acids: CASRSQGANDSPLHF.

This chain connects TRBV10-3 to TRBJ2-2; possibly TRBD2 for D (7 bases). The CDR3 spans 14 residues. The V end was cut by 10 bases, the J end by 0 bases, with 12 bases between. Germline lookup yields CDR1 ENHRY and CDR2 SYGVKD. The CDR3 region is CATLGGANTGELFF. The CDR3 region has the DNA TGTGCCACCTTAGGGGGGGCGAACACCGGGGAGCTGTTTTTT.

This chain connects TRBV5-1 to TRBJ1-2; weak D call: TRBD1 (5 bases). The CDR3 length is 16 residues. Germline V gene data show CDR1 as SGHRS and CDR2 as YFSETQ. The V gene lost 3 bases and the J gene lost 3 bases, with 18 bases spanning the gap. The CDR3: CASSSAPAGLDYGYTF. The CDR3 DNA sequence: TGCGCCAGCAGCTCGGCTCCGGCAGGGTTGGACTATGGCTACACCTTC. The full variable domain, with the rest looked up from reference TRBV5-1 and TRBJ1-2, is KAGVTQTPRYLIKTRGQQVTLSCSPISGHRSVSWYQQTPGQGLQFLFEYFSETQRNKGNFPGRFSGRQFSNSRSEMNVSTLELGDSALYLCASSSAPAGLDYGYTFGSGTRLTVV.

The chain joins TRBV7-2 to TRBJ2-4; D tentatively reads TRBD1 or TRBD2 (5 bases each). The closer fit of TRBJ2-7 to the DNA end suggests the J call may be wrong. This CDR3 comprises 14 residues. CDR1 is SGHTA, CDR2 FQGNSA, per germline. The CDR3 protein is CAGARDAANYEQYF. In nucleotides, the CDR3 is TGTGCCGGCGCACGGGACGCAGCCAACTACGAGCAGTACTTC.

This clonotype turned up a few times. Here the CDR3 reads CASSLARTRSQETQYF. The CDR3 nucleotides are TGCGCCAGCAGCTTGGCCCGGACAAGGAGCCAAGAGACCCAGTACTTC. This chain connects TRBV5-1 to TRBJ2-5; maybe TRBD1 (5 bases). Looked up from germline, CDR1 is SGHRS and CDR2 is YFSETQ. The V end lost 0 bases, the J end lost 1 base, and 13 bases lay between the germline ends. CDR3 length: 16 residues.

This clonotype was detected a few times. The V and J genes are TRBV29-1 and TRBJ2-5; D not certain. From germline, CDR1 is SQVTM and CDR2 ANQGSEA. V gave up 5 bases and J gave up 9 bases, with 13 bases separating them. The CDR3 covers 11 residues. The CDR3, as DNA: TGCAGCGTTTCAGGCCCCCGGGCCCAGTACTTC. Protein sequence: CSVSGPRAQYF.

V gene TRBV5-1 combines with J gene TRBJ2-3; D is uncertain. Germline loops: CDR1 SGHRS, CDR2 YFSETQ. This CDR3 has 15 residues. Between the trimmed V and J ends, which lost 4 bases and 5 bases, there was a span of 17 bases. The CDR3 sequence: CASSQRSSRQDTQYF. CDR3 bases: TGCGCCAGCAGCCAAAGAAGTTCCCGTCAAGATACGCAGTATTTT.